The clone carrying this T cell receptor (beta chain) was picked up one time. The CDR3 contains 16 residues. Germline values: CDR1 SGHRS, CDR2 YFSETQ. Trimming cost V 3 bases and J 2 bases, with 17 bases left between them. HIV-positive participants all received treatment in the United States. The assay used was immunoSEQ (version v3.0), run at survey level. Data came from immunoSEQ multiplex PCR; TCRdb stores just in-frame clones and leaves some out. The data show approximately 1,800 clones, 80% to 90% seen once. These data originate in a study of long-term antiretroviral therapy in people with HIV. The TCR comes from a woman aged 45-60 years with HIV. This specimen was unsorted PBMCs, taken 0.7 years after starting antiretroviral therapy. The chain couples TRBV5-1 to TRBJ1-1; D may be TRBD1 (6 bases). The CDR3 is CASSSTQVGGNTEAFF. CDR3 nucleotide sequence: TGCGCCAGCAGCTCAACTCAGGTGGGGGGCAACACTGAAGCTTTCTTT.